This passage covers 23 T cell receptor beta chains from one sample sequenced in a study of T cells in Graves' hyperthyroidism and ophthalmopathy. Amplified TCR beta CDR3 regions derived from RNA transcripts. First-round RT-PCR targeting the TCR CDR3 was performed with the HTBI primer set. One entry per CDR3 protein, called by TCRdb with MiXCR from the multiplex PCR reads. Of a few hundred thousand distinct CDR3 sequences detected, 14% to 15% appear once; the ten largest clones hold less than 35%. Sequencing was done on a sample of blood. These receptors originate from a woman in her twenties or thirties with Graves' hyperthyroidism.

Only a few counts were recorded for this clonotype. The V call is TRBV20-1, the J call TRBJ2-7, with 9 bases fitting TRBD1. The V gene end was trimmed by 0 bases and the J gene end by 2 bases; junction bases not matched to a gene: 5. There are 15 residues in the CDR3. From germline, CDR1 is DFQATT and CDR2 SNEGSKA (reference sequence). CDR3 sequence: CSARDSGTGTYEQYF. Written as DNA, the CDR3 is TGCAGTGCTAGAGACTCCGGGACAGGGACCTACGAGCAGTACTTC.

This clonotype was seen many times. This sequence joins TRBV28 and TRBJ2-7, with no clear D. CDR1 is MDHEN, CDR2 SYDVKM, per germline. The germline V and J ends were trimmed by 3 bases and 2 bases, with 14 bases remaining between them. This CDR3 contains 15 residues. The CDR3 nucleotides read TGTGCCAGCAGTTTGTTTTCGGGCCGGACCTACGAGCAGTACTTC. Encoded protein: CASSLFSGRTYEQYF.

This clonotype was recorded at least ten times. The CDR3 spells CASSPTAASTYEQYF. The CDR3 region has the DNA TGTGCCAGCAGCCCAACGGCGGCTAGTACCTACGAGCAGTACTTC. The V gene is TRBV7-3, the J gene TRBJ2-7, with D hard to call. Trimming shortened V by 5 bases and J by 2 bases, and 16 bases separated the two germline ends. Per the germline V gene, CDR1 is SGHTA and CDR2 is FQGTGA. This CDR3 contains 15 residues.

The sample holds a few counts of this clonotype. This chain's CDR3 is CASSRTGATGYTF. The DNA of the CDR3 is TGTGCCAGCAGCCGGACAGGGGCGACTGGCTACACCTTC. The rearrangement links TRBV5-4 to TRBJ1-2; 9 nucleotides match TRBD1. CDR3 size: 13 residues. Germline V gives CDR1 SGHNT, CDR2 YYREEE (reference sequence). J was trimmed by 7 bases and V by 4 bases; bases with no gene match: 5.

The sample holds many counts of this clonotype. This chain uses TRBV28 with TRBJ2-7, with TRBD2 identical over 12 bases. Per germline, CDR1 MDHEN and CDR2 SYDVKM. The CDR3 spans 14 residues. V lost 5 bases and J lost 9; bases outside the gene matches: 8. This chain's CDR3 is CASSPLTSGSRQYF. CDR3 in DNA: TGTGCCAGCAGTCCCCTGACTAGCGGGAGTCGGCAGTACTTC.

The table lists this clonotype with a few counts. This sequence may be a read error, since a much larger clone differs from it by one base. The CDR3 sequence: CASSLEDGTEQYF. The CDR3 DNA is TGTGCCAGCAGCTTAGAGGACGGGACCGAGCAGTACTTC. The rearrangement joins TRBV7-9 to TRBJ2-7, with D perhaps TRBD1 or TRBD2 (5 bases each). This CDR3 spans 13 amino acids. V dropped 1 base and J dropped 6 bases, with 10 bases sitting between them. Germline CDR1 SEHNR, CDR2 FQNEAQ (reference sequence).

In this sample, this clonotype turned up a few times. This chain connects TRBV28 to TRBJ1-1, with no clear D. The CDR3 extends over 14 amino acids. Germline-derived CDR1 and CDR2 are MDHEN and SYDVKM. V shed 4 bases and J shed 1 base, with 10 bases lying between them. The CDR3 is CASSSLQPNTEAFF. The CDR3 region has the DNA TGTGCCAGCAGTTCCTTACAGCCGAACACTGAAGCTTTCTTT.

This chain links TRBV5-1 with TRBJ1-3; D unresolved. CDR1 and CDR2 (germline): SGHRS, YFSETQ. The CDR3 loop spans 11 amino acids. Trimming stripped 9 bases from V and 4 bases from J, with 8 bases between. CDR3 coding DNA: TGCGCCACCCAAGACGGAAACACCATATATTTT. The encoded protein is CATQDGNTIYF.

This clonotype was counted only a few times. The chain employs TRBV6-1 and TRBJ2-4; no clear D gene. Trimming removed 2 bases at V and 0 bases at J, with 8 bases between. This CDR3 is built from 15 residues. The germline V gene has CDR1 MNHNS and CDR2 SASEGT. The CDR3 is CASSEFSLAKNIQYF. Here the CDR3 DNA reads TGTGCCAGCAGTGAATTTTCCCTAGCCAAAAACATTCAGTACTTC.

At least ten counts were recorded for this clonotype. A read error may produce the germline difference seen at one junction end. The chain recombines TRBV2 with TRBJ2-5; tentative D call: TRBD2 (5 bases). The V gene's germline CDR1 is SNHLY and CDR2 FYNNEI. The CDR3 runs 15 residues. The CDR3 sequence: CASSGLLARQESQYF. CDR3 DNA sequence: TGTGCCAGCAGTGGTCTGCTAGCCCGCCAAGAGTCCCAGTACTTC.

This clonotype was detected many times. The J gene is TRBJ2-5, the V gene TRBV5-5, with a possible D match to TRBD2 (6 bases). Germline-derived CDR1 and CDR2 are SGHKS and YYEKEE (reference sequence). V was pared by 6 bases and J by 4 bases, with 13 bases between. The CDR3 runs to 13 residues. This CDR3 is CASTFGAGETQYF. The CDR3 region has the DNA TGTGCCAGCACGTTCGGAGCGGGAGAGACCCAGTACTTC.

This clonotype was recorded many times. The genes are TRBV5-1 and TRBJ2-1, with 7 bases that match TRBD1. The CDR3 runs 14 residues. Germline CDR1 and CDR2: SGHRS and YFSETQ. Trimming cost V 4 bases and J 1 base; bases outside gene matches: 2. CDR3: CASSLGQSYNEQFF. CDR3 DNA: TGCGCCAGCAGCCTGGGACAGTCCTACAATGAGCAGTTCTTC. The full variable domain, completed using reference TRBV5-1 and TRBJ2-1, is KAGVTQTPRYLIKTRGQQVTLSCSPISGHRSVSWYQQTPGQGLQFLFEYFSETQRNKGNFPGRFSGRQFSNSRSEMNVSTLELGDSALYLCASSLGQSYNEQFFGPGTRLTVL.

This clonotype appeared many times. The chain uses TRBV29-1 and TRBJ2-3; D is unresolved. V was clipped by 4 bases and J by 0 bases, with 11 bases between them. The CDR3 spans 14 residues. The germline V gene encodes CDR1 SQVTM and CDR2 ANQGSEA. The CDR3 sequence: CSVGPGASTDTQYF. Here the CDR3 DNA reads TGCAGCGTTGGACCCGGTGCTAGCACAGATACGCAGTATTTT.

This clonotype was counted ten times or more. J is TRBJ2-1 and V is TRBV12-3 or TRBV12-4; 7 bases match TRBD2. Germline trimming cut 1 base from V and 8 bases from J; bases unmatched to any gene: 8. The CDR3 has 15 residues. The chain's CDR3 is CASSLGGSGSDEQFF. The CDR3 bases are TGTGCCAGCAGTTTAGGCGGGAGCGGGTCCGATGAGCAGTTCTTC.

This clonotype was recorded at least ten times. The rearrangement links TRBV7-8 to TRBJ2-5; no clear D gene. The CDR3 covers 14 residues. Germline-derived CDR1 and CDR2 are SGHVS and FQNEAQ. Trimming pared 5 bases from V and 5 bases from J, leaving 15 bases between. CDR3 in amino acids: CASSQKDGRETQYF. The DNA of the CDR3 is TGTGCCAGCAGCCAAAAGGACGGCCGGGAGACCCAGTACTTC.

There are a few counts of this clonotype. The chain employs TRBV4-1 and TRBJ2-3; D is ambiguous. The germline V and J ends were trimmed by 1 base and 4 bases, with 9 bases remaining between them. Germline-derived CDR1 and CDR2 are MGHRA and YSYEKL. This CDR3 comprises 14 residues. The CDR3 sequence is CASSQGRDADTQYF. CDR3 DNA: TGCGCCAGCAGCCAAGGAAGGGATGCAGATACGCAGTATTTT.

The table lists this clonotype with many counts. The genes are TRBV12-3 or TRBV12-4 and TRBJ1-4; D gene unclear. The CDR3 length is 12 residues. Trimming cost V 6 bases and J 5 bases, with 7 bases left between them. CDR3 region: CASRTQNEKLFF. The CDR3 DNA sequence: TGTGCCAGCAGGACTCAGAATGAAAAACTGTTTTTT.

The J gene is TRBJ2-7, the V gene TRBV11-2; 11 bases are shared with TRBD1. Germline V gives CDR1 SGHAT, CDR2 FQNNGV. The CDR3 length is 16 residues. V shed 1 base and J 4 bases; nucleotides not matched to a gene: 6. The DNA of the CDR3 is TGTGCCAGCAGCTTAGGGGGACAGGGGGGGCCTTACGAGCAGTACTTC. It translates to CASSLGGQGGPYEQYF.

Many counts were recorded for this clonotype. The chain couples TRBV9 to TRBJ2-1; tentatively, D is TRBD2 (6 bases). Per the germline V gene, CDR1 is SGDLS and CDR2 is YYNGEE. Trimming stripped 2 bases from V and 7 bases from J, with 22 bases between. The length of the CDR3 is 17 residues. The CDR3, as DNA: TGTGCCAGCAGCGTCGGGCTAGCGTCCTCGCGTGAAAATGAGCAGTTCTTC. It translates to CASSVGLASSRENEQFF.

This clonotype has just a few counts. The rearrangement uses TRBV10-3 and TRBJ2-5; TRBD2 is a possible D gene (7 bases). Germline CDR1 ENHRY, CDR2 SYGVKD. Trimming cost V 4 bases and J 0 bases, with 21 bases left between them. The CDR3 is made up of 18 amino acids. CDR3 residues: CAISGPGGGGSYQETQYF. The CDR3 DNA reads TGTGCCATCAGTGGCCCTGGGGGCGGGGGATCGTACCAAGAGACCCAGTACTTC.

The rearrangement uses TRBV3-1 and TRBJ1-3; a weak D match, TRBD1 (6 bases). Germline values: CDR1 LGHDT, CDR2 YNNKEL (reference sequence). V was pared by 6 bases and J by 0 bases, with 18 bases between. The CDR3 is made up of 17 amino acids. The chain's CDR3 is CASRWGLDPISGNTIYF. The CDR3, as DNA: TGTGCCAGCAGGTGGGGGCTGGACCCGATCTCTGGAAACACCATATATTTT.

This rearrangement joins TRBV9 to TRBJ2-1; D not resolved. Germline V gene lookup returns CDR1 SGDLS and CDR2 YYNGEE. V was pared by 6 bases and J by 0 bases, with 4 bases between. The CDR3 extends over 12 amino acids. In DNA, the CDR3 is TGTGCCAGCACCGACTCCTACAATGAGCAGTTCTTC. Protein product: CASTDSYNEQFF.

This clonotype was recorded a few times. V gene TRBV20-1 combines with J gene TRBJ1-6; TRBD1 aligns across 9 bases. Germline V gene sequence: CDR1 DFQATT, CDR2 SNEGSKA (reference sequence). The J segment lost 10 bases and the V segment lost 0 bases, leaving 7 bases of the junction unmatched. The CDR3 runs to 15 residues. Here the CDR3 reads CSAREAGTGSSPLHF. CDR3 nucleotide sequence: TGCAGTGCTAGAGAAGCCGGGACAGGGTCGTCACCCCTCCACTTT.